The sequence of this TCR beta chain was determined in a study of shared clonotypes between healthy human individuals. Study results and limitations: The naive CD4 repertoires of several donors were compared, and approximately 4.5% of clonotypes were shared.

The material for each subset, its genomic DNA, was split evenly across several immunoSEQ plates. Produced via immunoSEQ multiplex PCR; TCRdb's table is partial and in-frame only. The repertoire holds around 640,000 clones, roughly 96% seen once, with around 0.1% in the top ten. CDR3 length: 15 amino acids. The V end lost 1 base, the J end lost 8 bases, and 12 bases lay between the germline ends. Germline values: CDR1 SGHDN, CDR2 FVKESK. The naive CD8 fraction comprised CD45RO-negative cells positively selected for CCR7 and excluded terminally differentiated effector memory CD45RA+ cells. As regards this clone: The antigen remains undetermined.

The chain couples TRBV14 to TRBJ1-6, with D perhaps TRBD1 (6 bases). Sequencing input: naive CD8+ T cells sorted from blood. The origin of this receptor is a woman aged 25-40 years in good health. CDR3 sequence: CASSQGAYRDSPLHF. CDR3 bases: TGTGCCAGCAGCCAAGGGGCCTACAGGGATTCACCCCTCCACTTT.